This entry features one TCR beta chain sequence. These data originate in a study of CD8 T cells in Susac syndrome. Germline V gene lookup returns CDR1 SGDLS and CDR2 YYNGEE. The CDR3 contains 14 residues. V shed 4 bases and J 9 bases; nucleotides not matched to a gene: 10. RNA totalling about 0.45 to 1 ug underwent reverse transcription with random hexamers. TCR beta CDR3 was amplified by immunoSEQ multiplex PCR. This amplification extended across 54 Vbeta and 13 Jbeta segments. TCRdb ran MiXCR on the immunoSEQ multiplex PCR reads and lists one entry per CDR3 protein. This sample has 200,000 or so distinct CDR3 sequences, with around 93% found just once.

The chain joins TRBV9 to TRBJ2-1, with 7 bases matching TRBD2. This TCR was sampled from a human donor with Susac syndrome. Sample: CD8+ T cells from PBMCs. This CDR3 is CASSSGLSGGEQFF. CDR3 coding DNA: TGTGCCAGCAGCTCGGGACTCTCGGGGGGTGAGCAGTTCTTC.